The 9 T cell receptor beta chains presented below share a single source sample, sequenced in a study of cytomegalovirus exposure and HLA in healthy donors. It was with 60 Vbeta and 13 Jbeta primers that the PCR ran. Sequencing was performed with immunoSEQ multiplex PCR; in TCRdb, only in-frame clones are kept and a portion is missing. The data show 25,000 to 40,000 clones, about 65% seen once. What was sequenced was PBMCs. Receptors originate from a middle-aged man in good health and CMV-seropositive.

The chain uses TRBV6-1 and TRBJ2-7, with 7 bases lining up with TRBD2. This CDR3 is built from 13 residues. The V segment lost 5 bases and the J segment 7 bases; nucleotides outside the gene matches: 8. Germline V lookup: CDR1 MNHNS, CDR2 SASEGT. CDR3 amino acids: CASSTRLAWEQYF. The DNA for the CDR3 is TGTGCCAGCAGTACCCGACTAGCTTGGGAGCAGTACTTC.

The chain uses TRBV7-7 and TRBJ2-1; 7 bases align to TRBD2. This CDR3 region has 14 residues. Unmatched junction bases numbered 10, after V lost 5 bases and J lost 9 bases. The V gene's germline CDR1 is SSHAT and CDR2 FNYEAQ (reference sequence). The chain's CDR3 is CASSPQNGGGEQFF. The CDR3 bases are TGTGCCAGCAGCCCTCAAAATGGGGGGGGTGAGCAGTTCTTC.

The rearrangement links TRBV30 to TRBJ2-1; a weak D match, TRBD1 (6 bases). Trimming cost V 0 bases and J 12 bases, with 12 bases left between them. The CDR3 has 12 residues. Germline assignment: CDR1 GTSNPN and CDR2 SVGIG (reference sequence). The CDR3 is CAWSVEQGWQFF. The CDR3 DNA reads TGTGCCTGGAGTGTGGAACAGGGATGGCAGTTCTTC.

This clone has only a few counts. The rearrangement joins TRBV25-1 to TRBJ1-5; D is perhaps TRBD1 (5 bases). The CDR3 covers 14 residues. Trimming took 0 bases from V and 7 from J, leaving 10 bases between them. Looked up from germline, CDR1 is MGHDK and CDR2 is SYGVNS. CDR3 amino acids: CASSEYGREQPQHF. CDR3 in DNA: TGTGCCAGCAGTGAATATGGCAGGGAACAGCCCCAGCATTTT. Full variable domain (rest looked up from reference TRBV25-1 and TRBJ1-5): EADIYQTPRYLVIGTGKKITLECSQTMGHDKMYWYQQDPGMELHLIHYSYGVNSTEKGDLSSESTVSRIRTEHFPLTLESARPSHTSQYLCASSEYGREQPQHFGDGTRLSIL.

CDR3 residues: CASSAQGNTEAFF. The CDR3 DNA sequence: TGTGCCAGCAGCGCTCAGGGGAACACTGAAGCTTTCTTT. The rearrangement uses TRBV9 and TRBJ1-1, with a tentative D call TRBD1 (5 bases). The CDR3 is 13 residues long. The V gene lost 3 bases and the J gene lost 1 base, with 7 bases spanning the gap. Germline CDR1 SGDLS, CDR2 YYNGEE.

A few counts support this clone. The V call is TRBV30, the J call TRBJ1-1, with unresolved D. The CDR3 extends over 13 amino acids. V lost 0 bases to trimming and J lost 2 bases, with 7 bases between them. Per germline, CDR1 GTSNPN and CDR2 SVGIG (reference sequence). CDR3 in DNA: TGTGCCTGGAGTGTACGGGATAACACTGAAGCTTTCTTT. Its protein product is CAWSVRDNTEAFF. Based on the CDR3 plus reference TRBV30 and TRBJ1-1, the full variable domain is SQTIHQWPATLVQPVGSPLSLECTVEGTSNPNLYWYRQAAGRGLQLLFYSVGIGQISSEVPQNLSASRPQDRQFILSSKKLLLSDSGFYLCAWSVRDNTEAFFGQGTRLTVV.

The V call is TRBV5-1, the J call TRBJ2-1; D unresolved. The ends were cut back, 2 bases at V and 9 bases at J, with 6 bases in the middle. Germline-derived CDR1 and CDR2 are SGHRS and YFSETQ. This CDR3 region has 11 residues. The CDR3 here is CASSLSREQFF. The CDR3, as DNA: TGCGCCAGCAGCTTATCTCGTGAGCAGTTCTTC.

This chain uses TRBV5-4 with TRBJ2-1; D might be TRBD1 (6 bases). The CDR3 covers 15 residues. The V and J ends lost 1 base and 2 bases respectively, with 10 bases between them. Per the germline V gene, CDR1 is SGHNT and CDR2 is YYREEE (reference sequence). The CDR3 DNA sequence: TGTGCCAGCAGCTTGCAAAAGGGGGCCTACAATGAGCAGTTCTTC. Translation gives CASSLQKGAYNEQFF.

The chain has TRBV5-6 and TRBJ2-7; 9 bases are a match to TRBD2. The CDR3 length is 14 residues. V was clipped by 2 bases and J by 4 bases; unmatched bases: 4. Germline CDR1 reads SGHDT; CDR2 reads YYEEEE. The CDR3 spells CASSFSGSPYEQYF. CDR3 coding DNA: TGTGCCAGCAGCTTTAGCGGGAGTCCGTACGAGCAGTACTTC.